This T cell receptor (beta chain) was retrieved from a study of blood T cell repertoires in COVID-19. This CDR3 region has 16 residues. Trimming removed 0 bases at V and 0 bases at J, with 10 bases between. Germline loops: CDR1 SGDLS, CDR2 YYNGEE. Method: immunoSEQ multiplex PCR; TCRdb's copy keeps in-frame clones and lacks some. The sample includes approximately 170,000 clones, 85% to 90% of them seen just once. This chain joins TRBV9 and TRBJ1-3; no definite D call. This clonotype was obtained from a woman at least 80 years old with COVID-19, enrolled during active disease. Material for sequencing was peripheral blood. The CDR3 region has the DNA TGTGCCAGCAGCGTAGGGTCGGCGGACTCTGGAAACACCATATATTTT. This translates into CASSVGSADSGNTIYF.